Sequencing of this TCR beta chain was carried out in a study of T cell responses to AZD1222 COVID-19 vaccine. About the research overall: Second-dose groups at about 4 or about 12 weeks were pooled. General observations from the study: Spike-specific TCR breadth rose after two AZD1222 doses, and depth rose as well. The donor group comprised mostly white British people and more females; the analysis possibly underestimated clonal diversity.

Here immunoSEQ multiplex PCR was the method, and the copy in TCRdb shows in-frame clones only, minus some. The table has 120,000 to 150,000 clones, about 91% seen once; the top ten hold around 16%. As to this clone: Its antigen is undetermined.

Per the germline V gene, CDR1 is SEHNR and CDR2 is FQNEAQ (reference sequence). V was cut by 1 base and J by 4 bases, with 11 bases left in between. The CDR3 length is 15 residues. The chain links TRBV7-9 to TRBJ2-1, with D possibly being TRBD2 (6 bases). The sequence derives from an adult in good health. The sample was peripheral blood, taken on day 0 of AZD1222 vaccination. CDR3 protein: CASSLGGTGYNEQFF. CDR3 DNA: TGTGCCAGCAGCTTAGGCGGGACGGGTTACAATGAGCAGTTCTTC.